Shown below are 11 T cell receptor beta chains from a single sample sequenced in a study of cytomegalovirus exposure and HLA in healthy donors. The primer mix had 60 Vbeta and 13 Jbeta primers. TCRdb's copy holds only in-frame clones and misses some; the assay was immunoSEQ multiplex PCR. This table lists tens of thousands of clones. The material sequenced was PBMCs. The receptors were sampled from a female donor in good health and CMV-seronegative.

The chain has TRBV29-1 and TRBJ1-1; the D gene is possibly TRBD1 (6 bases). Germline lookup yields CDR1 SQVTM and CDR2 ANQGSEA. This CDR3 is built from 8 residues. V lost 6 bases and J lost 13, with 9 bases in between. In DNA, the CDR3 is TGCAGCGTGGAACAGGGTTTCTTT. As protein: CSVEQGFF.

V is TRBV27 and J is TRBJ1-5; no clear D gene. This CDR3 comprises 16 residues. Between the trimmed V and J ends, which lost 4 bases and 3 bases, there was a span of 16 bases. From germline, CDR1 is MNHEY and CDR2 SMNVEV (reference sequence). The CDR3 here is CASSSRPPLYNQPQHF. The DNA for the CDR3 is TGTGCCAGCAGTTCGCGGCCCCCTTTATACAATCAGCCCCAGCATTTT.

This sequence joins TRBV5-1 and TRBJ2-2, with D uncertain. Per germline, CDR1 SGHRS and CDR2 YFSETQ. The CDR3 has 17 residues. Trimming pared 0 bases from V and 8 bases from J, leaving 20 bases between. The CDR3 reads CASSLESAVNNGGELFF. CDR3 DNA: TGCGCCAGCAGCTTGGAGTCGGCGGTTAATAATGGGGGGGAGCTGTTTTTT.

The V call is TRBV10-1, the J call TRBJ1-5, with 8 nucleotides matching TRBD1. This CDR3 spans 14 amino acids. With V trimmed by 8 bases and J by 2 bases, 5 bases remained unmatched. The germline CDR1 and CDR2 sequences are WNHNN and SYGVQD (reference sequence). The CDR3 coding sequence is TGCGCCAGCGGCCTGGGACAGGGCAATCAGCCCCAGCATTTT. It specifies CASGLGQGNQPQHF.

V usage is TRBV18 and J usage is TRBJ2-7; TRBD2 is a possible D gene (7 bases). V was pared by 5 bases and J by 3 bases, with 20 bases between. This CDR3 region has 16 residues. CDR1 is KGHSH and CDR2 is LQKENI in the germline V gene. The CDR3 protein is CASSSNLAEGGYEQYF. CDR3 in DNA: TGTGCCAGCTCATCCAATCTAGCGGAAGGGGGCTACGAGCAGTACTTC.

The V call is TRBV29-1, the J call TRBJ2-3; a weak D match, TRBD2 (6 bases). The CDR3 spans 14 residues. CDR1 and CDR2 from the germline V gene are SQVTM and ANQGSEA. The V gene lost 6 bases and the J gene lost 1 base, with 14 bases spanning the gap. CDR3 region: CSVGGRRGTDTQYF. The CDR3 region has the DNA TGCAGCGTGGGGGGACGCAGGGGCACAGATACGCAGTATTTT.

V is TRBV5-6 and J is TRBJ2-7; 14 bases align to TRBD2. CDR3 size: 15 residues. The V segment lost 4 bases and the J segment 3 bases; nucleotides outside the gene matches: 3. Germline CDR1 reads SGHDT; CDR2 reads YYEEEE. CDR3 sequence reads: CASSNGLAGGYEQYF. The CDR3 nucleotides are TGTGCCAGCAGCAATGGACTAGCGGGGGGCTACGAGCAGTACTTC.

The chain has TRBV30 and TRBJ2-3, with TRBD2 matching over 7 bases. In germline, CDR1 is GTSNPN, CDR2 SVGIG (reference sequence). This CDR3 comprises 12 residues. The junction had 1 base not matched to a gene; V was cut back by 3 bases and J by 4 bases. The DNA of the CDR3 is TGTGCCTGGAGGGGAGGGGCAGATACGCAGTATTTT. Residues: CAWRGGADTQYF.

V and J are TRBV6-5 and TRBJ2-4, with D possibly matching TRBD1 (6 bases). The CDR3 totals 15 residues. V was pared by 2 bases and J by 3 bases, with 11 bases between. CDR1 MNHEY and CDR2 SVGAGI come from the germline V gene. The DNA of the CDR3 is TGTGCCAGCAGTTACCGCCAGGACAGCAAAAACATTCAGTACTTC. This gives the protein CASSYRQDSKNIQYF.

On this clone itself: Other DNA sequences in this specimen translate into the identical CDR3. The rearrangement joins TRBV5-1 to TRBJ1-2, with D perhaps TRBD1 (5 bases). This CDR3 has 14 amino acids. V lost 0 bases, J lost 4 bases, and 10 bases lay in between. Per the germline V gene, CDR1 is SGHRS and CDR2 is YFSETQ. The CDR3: CASSLEGQGYGYTF. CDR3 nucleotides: TGCGCCAGCAGCTTGGAGGGGCAGGGCTATGGCTACACCTTC.

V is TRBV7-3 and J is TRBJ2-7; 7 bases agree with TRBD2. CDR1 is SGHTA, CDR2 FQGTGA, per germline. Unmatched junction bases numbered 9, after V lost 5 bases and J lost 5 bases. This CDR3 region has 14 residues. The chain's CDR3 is CASSTGGDLDEQYF. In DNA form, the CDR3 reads TGTGCCAGCAGCACTGGGGGGGATCTCGACGAGCAGTACTTC.